The present T cell receptor beta chain was sequenced within a study of cytomegalovirus exposure and HLA in healthy donors. Whole-study findings and limits: An apparent linkage of common viral pathogens to several of the most significant clusters emerged in a later analysis. Across all donors, roughly uniform sequencing depth was an assumption of the presence/absence analyses.

V was shortened by 5 bases and J by 3 bases, with 17 bases between the two germline ends. From germline, CDR1 is LNHNV and CDR2 YYDKDF (reference sequence). The CDR3 extends over 16 amino acids. Note on this clone: Its antigen is as yet unknown.

The PCR used 60 Vbeta and 13 Jbeta primers. Here immunoSEQ multiplex PCR was the method, and the copy in TCRdb shows in-frame clones only, minus some. The table records approximately 150,000 clones, about 80% of them present only once. The TCR sequence derives from a man aged 25 to 45 in good health and CMV-seronegative. Sequencing used PBMCs. The chain recombines TRBV15 with TRBJ1-5; no clear D. The CDR3 coding sequence is TGTGCCACCAGCTTCACACAGAACACTCCCAATCAGCCCCAGCATTTT. It codes for CATSFTQNTPNQPQHF.